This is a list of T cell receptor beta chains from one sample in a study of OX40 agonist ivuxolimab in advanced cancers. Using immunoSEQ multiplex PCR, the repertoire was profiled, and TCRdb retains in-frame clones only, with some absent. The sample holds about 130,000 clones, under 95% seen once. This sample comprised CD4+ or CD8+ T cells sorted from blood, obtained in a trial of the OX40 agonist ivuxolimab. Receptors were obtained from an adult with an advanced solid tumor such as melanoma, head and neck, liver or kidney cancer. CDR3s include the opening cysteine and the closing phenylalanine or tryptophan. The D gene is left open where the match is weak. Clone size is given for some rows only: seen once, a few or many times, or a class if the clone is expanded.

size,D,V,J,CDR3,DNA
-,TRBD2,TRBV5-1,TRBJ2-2,CASSLGVLAGAAGELFF,TGCGCCAGCAGCTTGGGAGTACTAGCGGGAGCGGCCGGGGAGCTGTTTTTT
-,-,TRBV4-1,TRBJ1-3,CASSLGGARTLNSGNTIYF,TGCGCCAGCAGCCTTGGGGGGGCCAGAACGCTAAACTCTGGAAACACCATATATTTT
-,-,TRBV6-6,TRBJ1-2,CASSTPGYGYTF,TGTGCCAGCAGCACCCCTGGATATGGCTACACCTTC
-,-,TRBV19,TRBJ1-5,CASSKRIGGDGQPQHF,TGTGCCAGTAGTAAACGGATTGGAGGGGACGGTCAGCCCCAGCATTTT
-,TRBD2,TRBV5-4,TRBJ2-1,CASSLGGTSVIYNEQFF,TGTGCCAGCAGCTTGGGGGGGACTAGCGTAATATACAATGAGCAGTTCTTC
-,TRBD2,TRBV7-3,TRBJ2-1,CASSPQTSVSNEQFF,TGTGCCAGCAGCCCCCAGACTAGCGTTAGCAATGAGCAGTTCTTC
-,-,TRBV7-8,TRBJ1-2,CASSLQADGYTF,TGTGCCAGCAGCTTACAGGCGGATGGCTACACCTTC
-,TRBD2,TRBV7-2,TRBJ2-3,CASTRGVSSTDTQYF,TGTGCCAGCACCCGGGGGGTTTCTAGCACAGATACGCAGTATTTT
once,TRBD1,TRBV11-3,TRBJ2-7,CASSHSPQGPYEQYF,TGTGCCAGCAGCCACTCGCCACAGGGGCCTTACGAGCAGTACTTC
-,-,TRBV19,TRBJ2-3,CASSRGSGASTDTQYF,TGTGCCAGTAGTAGAGGGTCGGGGGCTAGCACAGATACGCAGTATTTT
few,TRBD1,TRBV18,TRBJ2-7,CASSPRQGSDEQYF,TGTGCCAGCTCACCGCGACAGGGGAGCGACGAGCAGTACTTC